This T cell receptor (beta chain) was captured in a study of blood T cells in healthy people across ages. Findings and limits, study-wide: Unknown donor CMV status possibly confounded expanded clonotype changes.

Regarding this clonotype: Its specificity is unknown.

A J-beta primer mix and a sample-barcoded 5' primer were used in a second PCR of about 7 to 11 cycles. Every cDNA was tagged by a template-switch adaptor with 12 random nucleotides. TCRdb reprocessed the 5' RACE reads with MiXCR, giving one entry per CDR3 protein. The repertoire holds approximately 1,700,000 distinct CDR3 sequences, around 42% seen once, with under 30% in the top ten. The TCR comes from a human donor in good health. Sequences were obtained from blood.

DNA of the CDR3: TGTGCCAGCAGTTACCGCTTCAGAACGGACTCTGGGGCCAACGTCCTGACTTTC. Its translation is CASSYRFRTDSGANVLTF. V is TRBV6-2 or TRBV6-3 and J is TRBJ2-6, with D uncertain. Germline V lookup: CDR1 MNHEY, CDR2 SVGEGT. The CDR3 runs 18 residues. V dropped 2 bases and J dropped 0 bases, with 14 bases sitting between them.